A selection of T cell receptor beta chains follows, all from one sample in a study of T-cell memory formation after mild COVID-19. Each CDR3 protein is one row after TCRdb ran MiXCR on the 5' RACE reads. Of roughly 250,000 distinct CDR3 sequences listed, approximately 16% were seen once; the top ten hold 3.5%. Sequencing was carried out using PBMCs or a T cell subset sorted from them (not recorded which). Source of these receptors: a man aged 18-30 years who had mild COVID-19 (a few samples of this study predate the infection). Cell type and time point are not known. The conserved cysteine and the conserved F or W are not part of the CDR3 here. D genes are given only for firm matches.

cdr3_aa j_call v_call d_call
ASSFPEANYGYT TRBJ1-2 TRBV7-9 -
ASSEASGEETQY TRBJ2-5 TRBV6-1 -
ATSGGGAENTGELF TRBJ2-2 TRBV24-1 -
SARGEEGFSSPLH TRBJ1-6 TRBV20-1 -
ASINGRYETQY TRBJ2-5 TRBV7-9 -
ASSRQGENIQY TRBJ2-4 TRBV27 TRBD1
ASSLGKDRASTGELF TRBJ2-2 TRBV5-1 TRBD1
ASSQGDQGDRGYT TRBJ1-2 TRBV4-2 TRBD1
ASSPGGVLAETQY TRBJ2-5 TRBV18 -
ATSLDRSYEQY TRBJ2-7 TRBV12-3/TRBV12-4 -
SVDGQPL TRBJ1-2 TRBV29-1 -
ASSLGQGNYGYT TRBJ1-2 TRBV5-1 TRBD1
ASSLAGTSGNTIY TRBJ1-3 TRBV12-3/TRBV12-4 -
ASSLEVTGGRETQY TRBJ2-5 TRBV5-4 TRBD2
ASSHATAFYGYT TRBJ1-2 TRBV3-1 -
ASSQSGPYQPQH TRBJ1-5 TRBV12-3/TRBV12-4 -
ASSPDGSTDTQY TRBJ2-3 TRBV7-2 -
SAQWDSNQPQH TRBJ1-5 TRBV29-1 -
ASSLTPSSYNEQF TRBJ2-1 TRBV7-3 -
ASSLSGGAFAEQF TRBJ2-1 TRBV6-2/TRBV6-3 TRBD2
SAGGAWGETQY TRBJ2-5 TRBV20-1 -
ASSFPGQNEKLF TRBJ1-4 TRBV28 -
ASSQLAGTNTGELF TRBJ2-2 TRBV4-1 TRBD2
ASSPKSRQGSEQY TRBJ2-7 TRBV7-2 -
ASSVNHGDTQY TRBJ2-3 TRBV9 -
ASSQDIQETQY TRBJ2-5 TRBV18 -
ASSPPRGRTDTQY TRBJ2-3 TRBV12-3/TRBV12-4 -
ASSYQDSKYQETQY TRBJ2-5 TRBV5-1 -
ASSPWTGYEQY TRBJ2-7 TRBV6-5 TRBD1
ASSESVGSQYIQY TRBJ2-4 TRBV2 -
ASSSPPGGEGAKNIQY TRBJ2-4 TRBV5-4 -
ASTLGGGAPSTDTQY TRBJ2-3 TRBV7-2 -
ASSFGLAGTQETQY TRBJ2-5 TRBV12-3/TRBV12-4 TRBD2
ASSGSSTDTQY TRBJ2-3 TRBV12-3/TRBV12-4 -
AISEYGTSGTDTQY TRBJ2-3 TRBV10-3 TRBD2
AIRGQSDQPQH TRBJ1-5 TRBV10-3 -
ASSQLGTGGNSPLH TRBJ1-6 TRBV3-1 TRBD1
ASRMTGLEQPQH TRBJ1-5 TRBV12-3/TRBV12-4 TRBD1
ASSKGHGNQPQH TRBJ1-5 TRBV5-6 -
ASSLLAGLYNEQF TRBJ2-1 TRBV5-1 TRBD2
ASSLIPGNTIY TRBJ1-3 TRBV7-3 -
ASRPGLAGGNLGGELF TRBJ2-2 TRBV19 TRBD2
ASSLGGGKDTEAF TRBJ1-1 TRBV5-1 -
SVGGPITAPDTQY TRBJ2-3 TRBV29-1 -